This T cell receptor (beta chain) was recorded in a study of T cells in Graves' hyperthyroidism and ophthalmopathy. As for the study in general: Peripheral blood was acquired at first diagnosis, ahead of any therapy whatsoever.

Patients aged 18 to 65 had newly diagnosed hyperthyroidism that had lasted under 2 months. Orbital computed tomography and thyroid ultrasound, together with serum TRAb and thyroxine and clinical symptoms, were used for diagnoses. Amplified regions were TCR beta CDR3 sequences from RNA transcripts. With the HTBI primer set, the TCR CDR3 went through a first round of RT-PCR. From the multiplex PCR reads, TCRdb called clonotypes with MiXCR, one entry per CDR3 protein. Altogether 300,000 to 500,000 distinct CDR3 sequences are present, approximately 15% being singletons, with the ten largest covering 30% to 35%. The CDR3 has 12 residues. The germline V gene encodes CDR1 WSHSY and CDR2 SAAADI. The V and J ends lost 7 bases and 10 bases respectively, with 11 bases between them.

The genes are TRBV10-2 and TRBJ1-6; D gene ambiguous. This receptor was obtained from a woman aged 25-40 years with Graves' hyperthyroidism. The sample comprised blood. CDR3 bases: TGCGCCAGCACGGGGTTGAGGTCACCCCTCCACTTT. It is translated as CASTGLRSPLHF.